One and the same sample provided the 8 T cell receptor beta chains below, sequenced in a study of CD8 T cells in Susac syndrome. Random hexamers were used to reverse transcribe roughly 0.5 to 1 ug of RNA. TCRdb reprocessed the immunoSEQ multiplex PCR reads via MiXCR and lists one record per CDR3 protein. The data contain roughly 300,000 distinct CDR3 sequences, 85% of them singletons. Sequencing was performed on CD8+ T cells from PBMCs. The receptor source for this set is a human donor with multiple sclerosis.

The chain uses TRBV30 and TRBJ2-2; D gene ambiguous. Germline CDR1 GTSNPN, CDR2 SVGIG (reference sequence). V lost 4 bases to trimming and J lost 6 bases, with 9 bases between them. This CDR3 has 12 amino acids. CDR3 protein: CAWNIISGELFF. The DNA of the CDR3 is TGTGCCTGGAATATAATCTCCGGGGAGCTGTTTTTT.

CDR3 residues: CASRRDRVSNTEAFF. Here the CDR3 DNA reads TGTGCCAGCAGGAGGGACCGGGTCTCGAACACTGAAGCTTTCTTT. The genes are TRBV28 and TRBJ1-1; weak D call: TRBD1 (5 bases). CDR1 and CDR2 from the germline V gene are MDHEN and SYDVKM. CDR3 length: 15 amino acids. Deletions cut 6 bases from V and 1 base from J, with 15 bases between.

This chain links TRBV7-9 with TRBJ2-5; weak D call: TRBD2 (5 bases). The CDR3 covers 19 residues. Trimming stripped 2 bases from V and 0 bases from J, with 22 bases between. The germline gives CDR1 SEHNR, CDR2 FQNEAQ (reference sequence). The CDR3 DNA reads TGTGCCAGCAGCTTATCGGCGAGAGTAGGAGGCCCTCACCAAGAGACCCAGTACTTC. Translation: CASSLSARVGGPHQETQYF.

CDR3 nucleotides: TGTGCCAGCAGCCCCCGGGGTAAGGGTGAAGCTTTCTTT. Protein product: CASSPRGKGEAFF. This sequence joins TRBV9 and TRBJ1-1; no clear D. The CDR3 consists of 13 residues. Germline V gene lookup returns CDR1 SGDLS and CDR2 YYNGEE. Trimming removed 4 bases at V and 7 bases at J, with 14 bases between.

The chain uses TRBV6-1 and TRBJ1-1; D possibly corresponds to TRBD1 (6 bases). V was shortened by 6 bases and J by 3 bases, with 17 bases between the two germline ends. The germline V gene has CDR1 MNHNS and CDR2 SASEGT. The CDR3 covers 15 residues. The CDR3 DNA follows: TGTGCCAGCAGGGACAGAACGCTAGCCTACACTGAAGCTTTCTTT. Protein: CASRDRTLAYTEAFF.

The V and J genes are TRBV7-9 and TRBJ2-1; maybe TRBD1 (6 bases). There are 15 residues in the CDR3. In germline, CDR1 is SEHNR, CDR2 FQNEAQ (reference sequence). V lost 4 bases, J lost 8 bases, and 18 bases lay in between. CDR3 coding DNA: TGTGCCAGCAGCTCCCGGGACACAGACCCCTATGAGCAGTTCTTC. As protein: CASSSRDTDPYEQFF.

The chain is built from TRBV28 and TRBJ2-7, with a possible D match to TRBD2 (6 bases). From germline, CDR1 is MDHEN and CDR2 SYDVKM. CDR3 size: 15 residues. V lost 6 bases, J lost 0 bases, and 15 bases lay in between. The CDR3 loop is CASRGLSEGSYEQYF. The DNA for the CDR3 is TGTGCCAGCAGGGGTTTATCGGAGGGCTCCTACGAGCAGTACTTC.

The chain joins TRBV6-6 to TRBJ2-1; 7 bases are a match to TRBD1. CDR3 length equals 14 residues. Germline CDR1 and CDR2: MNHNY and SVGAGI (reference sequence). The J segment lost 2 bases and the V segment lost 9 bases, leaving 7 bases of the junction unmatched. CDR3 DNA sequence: TGTGCCAGTTCTCCAGACAGGGCCTACAATGAGCAGTTCTTC. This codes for CASSPDRAYNEQFF.